This record concerns one TCR beta chain sequence. Its antigen is undetermined. Germline-derived CDR1 and CDR2 are KGHSH and LQKENI. Trimming cost V 4 bases and J 2 bases; bases outside gene matches: 6. The CDR3 is made up of 15 amino acids. This specimen belongs to a study of early stage breast cancer tumors. At the level of the study: Each sample averaged approximately 10-fold read coverage.

Using immunoSEQ multiplex PCR, the repertoire was profiled, and TCRdb retains in-frame clones only, with some absent. This table has about 28,000 clones, 80% appearing once. Study outcomes and limitations: Chain pairing and CD4, CD8 or FOXP3 expression were not captured. Most shared enriched TCRB sequences were commonly generated ones.

This clonotype was obtained from a person between 60 and 70 years old with breast cancer. Sequenced: blood. This chain uses TRBV18 with TRBJ2-7; 9 bases match TRBD1. CDR3 protein: CASSRPGQGAYEQYF. The CDR3 DNA follows: TGTGCCAGCTCACGGCCGGGACAGGGCGCCTACGAGCAGTACTTC.